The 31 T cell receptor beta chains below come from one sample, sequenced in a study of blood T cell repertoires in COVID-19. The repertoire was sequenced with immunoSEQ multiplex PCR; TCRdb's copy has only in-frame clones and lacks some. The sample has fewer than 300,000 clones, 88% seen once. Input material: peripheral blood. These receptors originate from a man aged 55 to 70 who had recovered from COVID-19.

For the CDR3, the DNA is TGCAGCGTTCTGCGACAGGGGGCTATCAACGAGCAGTACTTC. It specifies CSVLRQGAINEQYF. The chain carries TRBV29-1 and TRBJ2-7, with 10 bases identical to TRBD1. The CDR3 is 14 residues long. Germline CDR1 and CDR2: SQVTM and ANQGSEA. V was pared by 5 bases and J by 5 bases, with 9 bases of the junction left unmatched.

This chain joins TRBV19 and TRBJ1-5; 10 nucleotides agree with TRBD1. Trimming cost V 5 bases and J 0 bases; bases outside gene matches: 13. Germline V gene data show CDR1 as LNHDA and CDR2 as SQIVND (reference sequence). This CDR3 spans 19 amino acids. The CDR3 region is CASSGGTGEAHYSNQPQHF. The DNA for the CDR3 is TGTGCCAGTAGTGGAGGGACAGGGGAGGCCCATTATAGCAATCAGCCCCAGCATTTT.

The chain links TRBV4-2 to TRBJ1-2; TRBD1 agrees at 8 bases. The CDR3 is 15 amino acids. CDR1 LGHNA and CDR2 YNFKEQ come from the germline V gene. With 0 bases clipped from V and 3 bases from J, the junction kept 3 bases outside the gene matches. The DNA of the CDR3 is TGTGCCAGCAGCCAAGACAGGGGGCCGGACTATGGCTACACCTTC. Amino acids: CASSQDRGPDYGYTF.

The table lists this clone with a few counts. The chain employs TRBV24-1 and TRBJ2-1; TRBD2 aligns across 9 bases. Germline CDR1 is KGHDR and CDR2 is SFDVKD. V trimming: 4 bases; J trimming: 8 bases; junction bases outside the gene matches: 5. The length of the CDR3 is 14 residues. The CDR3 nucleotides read TGTGCCACCAGTGAGGATAGCGGGGGCGATGAGCAGTTCTTC. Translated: CATSEDSGGDEQFF.

The CDR3 region is CASSEAQAAYLNEQYF. Written as DNA, the CDR3 is TGTGCCAGCAGTGAAGCACAGGCCGCCTATTTGAACGAGCAGTACTTC. The chain joins TRBV2 to TRBJ2-7; perhaps TRBD1 as D (5 bases). The V and J ends lost 0 bases and 5 bases respectively, with 17 bases between them. This CDR3 has 16 residues. Per the germline V gene, CDR1 is SNHLY and CDR2 is FYNNEI. Full variable domain (rest looked up from reference TRBV2 and TRBJ2-7): EPEVTQTPSHQVTQMGQEVILRCVPISNHLYFYWYRQILGQKVEFLVSFYNNEISEKSEIFDDQFSVERPDGSNFTLKIRSTKLEDSAMYFCASSEAQAAYLNEQYFGPGTRLTVT.

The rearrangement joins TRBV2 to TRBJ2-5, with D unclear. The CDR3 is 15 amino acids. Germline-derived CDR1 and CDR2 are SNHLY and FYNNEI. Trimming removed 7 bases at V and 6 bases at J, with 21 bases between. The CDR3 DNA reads TGTGCCAGCACTGCCTTGTGGCAGGCTTTGCAGACCCAGTACTTC. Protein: CASTALWQALQTQYF.

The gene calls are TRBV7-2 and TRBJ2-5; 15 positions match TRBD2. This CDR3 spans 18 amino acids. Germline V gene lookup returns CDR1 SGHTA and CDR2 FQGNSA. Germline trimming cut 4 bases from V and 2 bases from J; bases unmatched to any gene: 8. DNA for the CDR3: TGTGCCAGCAGCTGGACTAGCGGGGGGGTGCGAATACAAGAGACCCAGTACTTC. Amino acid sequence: CASSWTSGGVRIQETQYF.

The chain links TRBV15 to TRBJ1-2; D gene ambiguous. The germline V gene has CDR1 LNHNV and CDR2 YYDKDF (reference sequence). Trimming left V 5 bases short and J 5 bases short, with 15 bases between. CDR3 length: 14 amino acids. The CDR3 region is CATSPVGEFYGYTF. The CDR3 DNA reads TGTGCCACCAGCCCAGTCGGGGAGTTTTATGGCTACACCTTC.

CDR3 DNA: TGCAGTGCTAGACAAAACAATGAGCAGTTCTTC. Amino acids: CSARQNNEQFF. The chain combines TRBV20-1 with TRBJ2-1, with D hard to call. The CDR3 covers 11 residues. Looked up from germline, CDR1 is DFQATT and CDR2 is SNEGSKA (reference sequence). V was pared by 2 bases and J by 5 bases, with 4 bases between.

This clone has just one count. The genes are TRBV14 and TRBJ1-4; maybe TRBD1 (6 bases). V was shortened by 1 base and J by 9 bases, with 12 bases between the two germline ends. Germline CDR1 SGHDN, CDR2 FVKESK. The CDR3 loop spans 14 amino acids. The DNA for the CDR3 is TGTGCCAGCAGCCAAGCTGGGACACCACAAAAACTGTTTTTT. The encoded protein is CASSQAGTPQKLFF.

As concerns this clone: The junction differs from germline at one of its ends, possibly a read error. CDR3 protein: CASSLDRGLNGYTF. In DNA form, the CDR3 reads TGTGCCAGCAGTTTGGACAGGGGGCTGAATGGCTACACCTTC. The chain uses TRBV5-5 and TRBJ1-2; 11 bases are a match to TRBD1. CDR1 SGHKS and CDR2 YYEKEE come from the germline V gene (reference sequence). The CDR3 has 14 residues.

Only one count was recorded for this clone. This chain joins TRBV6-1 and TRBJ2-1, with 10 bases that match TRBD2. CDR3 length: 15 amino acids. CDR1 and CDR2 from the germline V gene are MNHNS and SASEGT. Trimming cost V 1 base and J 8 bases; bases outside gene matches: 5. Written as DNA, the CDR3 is TGTGCCAGCAGTGAAGTAGCGGGGGGAGGGTATGAGCAGTTCTTC. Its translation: CASSEVAGGGYEQFF.

CDR3 loop: CASSWRTGAYEQYF. The CDR3 coding sequence is TGTGCCAGCAGCTGGAGGACAGGAGCCTACGAGCAGTACTTC. The rearrangement uses TRBV5-6 and TRBJ2-7, with TRBD1 identical over 7 bases. The CDR3 runs to 14 residues. V dropped 3 bases and J dropped 2; count of bases not matched to a gene: 5. Germline CDR1 and CDR2: SGHDT and YYEEEE.

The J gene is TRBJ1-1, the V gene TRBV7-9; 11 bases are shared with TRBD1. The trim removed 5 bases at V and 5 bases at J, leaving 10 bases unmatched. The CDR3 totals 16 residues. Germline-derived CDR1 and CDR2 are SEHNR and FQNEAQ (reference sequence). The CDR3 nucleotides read TGTGCCAGCAGCCACTCCGGGACAGGGGGTGTTACTGAAGCTTTCTTT. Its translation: CASSHSGTGGVTEAFF.

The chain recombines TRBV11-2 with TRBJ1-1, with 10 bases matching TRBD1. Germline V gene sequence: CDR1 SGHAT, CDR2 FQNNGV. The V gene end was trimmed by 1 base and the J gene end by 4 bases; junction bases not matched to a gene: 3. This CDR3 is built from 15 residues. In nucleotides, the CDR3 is TGTGCCAGCAGCTTAGGACAGGGGGCGGGCACTGAAGCTTTCTTT. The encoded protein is CASSLGQGAGTEAFF.

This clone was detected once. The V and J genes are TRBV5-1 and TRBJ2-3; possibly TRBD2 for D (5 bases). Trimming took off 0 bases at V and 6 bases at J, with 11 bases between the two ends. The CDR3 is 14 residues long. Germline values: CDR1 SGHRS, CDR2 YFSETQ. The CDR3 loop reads CASSLGSGLDTQYF. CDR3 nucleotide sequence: TGCGCCAGCAGCTTGGGGTCTGGACTCGATACGCAGTATTTT.

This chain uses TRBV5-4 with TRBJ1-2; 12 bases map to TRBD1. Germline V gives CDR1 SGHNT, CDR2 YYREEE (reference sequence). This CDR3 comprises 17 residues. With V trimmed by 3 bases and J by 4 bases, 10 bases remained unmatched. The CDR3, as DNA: TGTGCCAGCAGCTCAACGCCGGGACAGGGGGCGACCTATGGCTACACCTTC. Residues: CASSSTPGQGATYGYTF.

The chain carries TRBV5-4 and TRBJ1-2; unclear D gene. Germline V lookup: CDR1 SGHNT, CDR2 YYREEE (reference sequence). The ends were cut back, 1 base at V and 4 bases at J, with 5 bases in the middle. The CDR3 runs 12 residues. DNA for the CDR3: TGTGCCAGCAGCTTGCGAGGCTATGGCTACACCTTC. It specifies CASSLRGYGYTF.

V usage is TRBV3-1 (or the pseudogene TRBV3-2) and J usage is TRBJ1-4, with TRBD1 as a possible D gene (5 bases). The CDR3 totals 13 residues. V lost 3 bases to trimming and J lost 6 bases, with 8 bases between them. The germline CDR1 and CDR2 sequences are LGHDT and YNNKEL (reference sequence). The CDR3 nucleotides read TGTGCCAGCAGCCAGGGGCAAGATGAAAAACTGTTTTTT. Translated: CASSQGQDEKLFF.

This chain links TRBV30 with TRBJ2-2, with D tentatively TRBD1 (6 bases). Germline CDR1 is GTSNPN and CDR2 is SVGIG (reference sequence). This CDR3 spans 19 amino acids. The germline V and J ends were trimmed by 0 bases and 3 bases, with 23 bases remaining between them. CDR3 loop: CAWSVSPGQRLGHTGELFF. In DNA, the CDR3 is TGTGCCTGGAGTGTAAGTCCAGGACAGCGGCTGGGTCACACCGGGGAGCTGTTTTTT.

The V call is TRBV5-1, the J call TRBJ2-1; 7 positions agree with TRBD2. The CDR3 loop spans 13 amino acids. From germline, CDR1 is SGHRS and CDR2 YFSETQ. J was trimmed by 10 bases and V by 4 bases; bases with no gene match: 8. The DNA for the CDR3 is TGCGCCAGCAGCCAAACTAGCGCCACGGAGCAGTTCTTC. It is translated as CASSQTSATEQFF.

The CDR3 loop is CASSELTTGGPQHF. CDR3 DNA sequence: TGTGCCAGCAGTGAACTAACTACCGGTGGGCCCCAGCATTTT. The rearrangement uses TRBV2 and TRBJ1-5; no definite D call. The germline V gene has CDR1 SNHLY and CDR2 FYNNEI. CDR3 size: 14 residues. The germline V and J ends were trimmed by 2 bases and 9 bases, with 14 bases remaining between them. The complete variable domain, with remaining parts taken from reference TRBV2 and TRBJ1-5, reads EPEVTQTPSHQVTQMGQEVILRCVPISNHLYFYWYRQILGQKVEFLVSFYNNEISEKSEIFDDQFSVERPDGSNFTLKIRSTKLEDSAMYFCASSELTTGGPQHFGDGTRLSIL.

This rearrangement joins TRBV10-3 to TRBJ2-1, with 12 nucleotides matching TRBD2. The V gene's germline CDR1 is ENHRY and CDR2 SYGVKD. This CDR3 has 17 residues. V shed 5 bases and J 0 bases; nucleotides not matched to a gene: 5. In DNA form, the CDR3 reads TGTGCCATCAGTCCCCTAGCGGGGGGGAGCTCCTACAATGAGCAGTTCTTC. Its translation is CAISPLAGGSSYNEQFF.

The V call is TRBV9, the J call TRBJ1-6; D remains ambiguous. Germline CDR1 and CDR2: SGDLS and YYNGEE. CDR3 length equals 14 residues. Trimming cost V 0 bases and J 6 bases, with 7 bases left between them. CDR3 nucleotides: TGTGCCAGCAGCGTAGCGACAAGTAATTCACCCCTCCACTTT. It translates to CASSVATSNSPLHF.

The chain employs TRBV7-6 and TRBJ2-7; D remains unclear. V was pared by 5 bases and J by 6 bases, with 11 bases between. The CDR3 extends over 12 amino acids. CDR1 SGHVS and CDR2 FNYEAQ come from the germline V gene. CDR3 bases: TGTGCCAGCAGCAAGTCCCCGGGCGAGCAGTACTTC. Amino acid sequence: CASSKSPGEQYF.

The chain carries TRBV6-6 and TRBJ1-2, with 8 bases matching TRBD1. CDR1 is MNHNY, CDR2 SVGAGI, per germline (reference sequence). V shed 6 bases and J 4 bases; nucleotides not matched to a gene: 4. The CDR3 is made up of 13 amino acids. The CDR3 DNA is TGTGCCAGCAGGCACAGGGGGAGCTATGGCTACACCTTC. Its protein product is CASRHRGSYGYTF.

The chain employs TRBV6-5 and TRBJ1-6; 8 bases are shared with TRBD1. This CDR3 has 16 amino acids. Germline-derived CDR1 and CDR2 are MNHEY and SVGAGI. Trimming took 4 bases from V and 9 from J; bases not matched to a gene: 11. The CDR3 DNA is TGTGCCAGCAGTTCCAATCCAGGGGGCCCAATTTCACCCCTCCACTTT. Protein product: CASSSNPGGPISPLHF.

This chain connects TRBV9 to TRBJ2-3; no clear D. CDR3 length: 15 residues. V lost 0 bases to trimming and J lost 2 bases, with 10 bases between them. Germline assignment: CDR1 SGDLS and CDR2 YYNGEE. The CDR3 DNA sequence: TGTGCCAGCAGCGTAGTGACAAGTAACACAGATACGCAGTATTTT. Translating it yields CASSVVTSNTDTQYF.

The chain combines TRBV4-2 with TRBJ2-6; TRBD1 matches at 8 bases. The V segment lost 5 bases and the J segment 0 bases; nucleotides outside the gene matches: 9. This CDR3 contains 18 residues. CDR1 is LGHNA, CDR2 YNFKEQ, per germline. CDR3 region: CASSSRGQAFSGANVLTF. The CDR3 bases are TGTGCCAGCAGCTCTCGGGGACAGGCATTCTCTGGGGCCAACGTCCTGACTTTC.

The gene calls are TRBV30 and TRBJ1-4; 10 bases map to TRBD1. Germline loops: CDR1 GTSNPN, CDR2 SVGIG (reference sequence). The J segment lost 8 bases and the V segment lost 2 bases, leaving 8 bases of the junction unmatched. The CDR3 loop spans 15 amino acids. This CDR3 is CAWSQGGQGEEKLFF. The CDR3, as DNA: TGTGCCTGGAGTCAAGGAGGACAGGGGGAAGAAAAACTGTTTTTT.

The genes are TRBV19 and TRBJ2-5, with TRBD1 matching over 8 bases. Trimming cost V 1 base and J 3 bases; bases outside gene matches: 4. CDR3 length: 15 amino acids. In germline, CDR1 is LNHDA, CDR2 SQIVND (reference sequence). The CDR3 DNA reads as TGTGCCAGTAGTATAGCCAGGGGGCGAGAAGAGACCCAGTACTTC. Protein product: CASSIARGREETQYF.